This entry concerns a single TCR beta chain. Per the germline V gene, CDR1 is MNHEY and CDR2 is SMNVEV (reference sequence). The CDR3 spans 13 residues. Germline trimming cut 7 bases from V and 7 bases from J; bases unmatched to any gene: 7. This sample is drawn from a study of T cell clones after liver transplantation. Assay used: immunoSEQ multiplex PCR; TCRdb lists only in-frame clones, some missing. The data hold about 80,000 clones, with around four fifths observed a single time. This sequence originates from a human patient who received a liver transplant. A subset of T cells may come from the graft donor. The gene calls are TRBV27 and TRBJ1-2, with 9 bases fitting TRBD1. Specimen: CD4+ T cells from blood, collected just over 45 months after liver transplant. The CDR3 here is CASKPRQGVGYTF. CDR3 coding DNA: TGTGCCAGCAAGCCCAGACAGGGGGTTGGCTACACCTTC.